This T cell receptor (beta chain) was identified during a study of cytomegalovirus exposure and HLA in healthy donors. Both 60 Vbeta primers and 13 Jbeta primers went into the PCR. Clones were sequenced by immunoSEQ multiplex PCR, and TCRdb holds only the in-frame ones, with some missing. This repertoire shows some 120,000 clones, around 75% found once; its top ten account for 1.6%. CDR1 is MNHNS, CDR2 SASEGT, per germline. The CDR3 extends over 15 amino acids. V shed 1 base and J 2 bases; nucleotides not matched to a gene: 4. The chain uses TRBV6-1 and TRBJ2-7, with 8 positions matching TRBD1. The source of this sequence is a woman between 18 and 29 years old in good health and CMV-seronegative. Sequences were obtained from PBMCs. The CDR3 loop reads CASSEVGRGPYEQYF. The CDR3 DNA follows: TGTGCCAGCAGTGAAGTCGGCAGGGGGCCCTACGAGCAGTACTTC.